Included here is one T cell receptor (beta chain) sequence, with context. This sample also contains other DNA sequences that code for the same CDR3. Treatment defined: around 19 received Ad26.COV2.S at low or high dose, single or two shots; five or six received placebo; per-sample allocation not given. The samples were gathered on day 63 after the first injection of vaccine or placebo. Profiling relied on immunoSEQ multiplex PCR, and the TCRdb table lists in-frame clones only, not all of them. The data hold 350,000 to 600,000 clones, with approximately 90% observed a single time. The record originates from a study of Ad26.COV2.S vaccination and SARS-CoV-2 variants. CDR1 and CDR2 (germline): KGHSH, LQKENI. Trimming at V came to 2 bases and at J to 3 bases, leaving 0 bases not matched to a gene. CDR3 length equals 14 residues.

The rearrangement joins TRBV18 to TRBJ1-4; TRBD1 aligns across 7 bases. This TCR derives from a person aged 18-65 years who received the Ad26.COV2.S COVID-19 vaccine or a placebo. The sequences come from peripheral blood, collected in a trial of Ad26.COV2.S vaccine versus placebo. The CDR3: CASSPGQANEKLFF. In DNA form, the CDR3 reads TGTGCCAGCTCACCAGGACAGGCTAATGAAAAACTGTTTTTT.